This paragraph reports one TCR beta chain. Its specificity is not known. A multiplex PCR was run with 60 Vbeta primers and 13 Jbeta primers. Sequenced by immunoSEQ multiplex PCR; TCRdb stores in-frame clones only, minus some. The data show approximately 150,000 clones, with about three quarters seen just once and 1.5% to 2% held by the top ten. The V gene's germline CDR1 is SQVTM and CDR2 ANQGSEA. V shed 1 base and J 3 bases; nucleotides not matched to a gene: 7. The CDR3 runs to 16 residues. These data come from a study of cytomegalovirus exposure and HLA in healthy donors. Whole-study findings and limits: In a later analysis, the majority of CMV-associated beta chains seemingly showed HLA restriction. What a later analysis reportedly showed was that an Asian-associated ancestry cluster had fewer N-insertions than the roughly 670-donor mean.

The sample taken for sequencing was PBMCs. This clonotype originated in a female donor in good health and CMV-seronegative. The chain is built from TRBV29-1 and TRBJ2-2; 8 positions match TRBD2. The CDR3 is CSVEGGSGGDTGELFF. The CDR3 DNA sequence: TGCAGCGTTGAAGGAGGTTCGGGAGGGGACACCGGGGAGCTGTTTTTT.